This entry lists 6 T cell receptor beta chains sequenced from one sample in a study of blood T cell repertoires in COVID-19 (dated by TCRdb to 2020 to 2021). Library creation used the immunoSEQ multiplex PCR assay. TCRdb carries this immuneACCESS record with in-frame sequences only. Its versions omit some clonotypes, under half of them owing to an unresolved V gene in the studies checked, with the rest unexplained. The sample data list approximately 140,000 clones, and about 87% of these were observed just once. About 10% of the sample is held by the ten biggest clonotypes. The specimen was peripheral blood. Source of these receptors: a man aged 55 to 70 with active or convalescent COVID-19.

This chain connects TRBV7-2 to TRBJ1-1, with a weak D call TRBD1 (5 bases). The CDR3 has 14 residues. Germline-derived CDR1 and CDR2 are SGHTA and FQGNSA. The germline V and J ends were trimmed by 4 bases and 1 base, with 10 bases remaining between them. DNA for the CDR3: TGTGCCAGCAGCTCCCACACAGGGAACACTGAAGCTTTCTTT. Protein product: CASSSHTGNTEAFF.

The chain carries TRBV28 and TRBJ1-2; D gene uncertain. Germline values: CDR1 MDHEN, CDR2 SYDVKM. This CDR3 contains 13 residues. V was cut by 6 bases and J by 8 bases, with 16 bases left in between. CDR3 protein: CASSLRGSRGYTF. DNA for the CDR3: TGTGCCAGCAGCCTCCGGGGTTCGCGGGGCTACACCTTC.

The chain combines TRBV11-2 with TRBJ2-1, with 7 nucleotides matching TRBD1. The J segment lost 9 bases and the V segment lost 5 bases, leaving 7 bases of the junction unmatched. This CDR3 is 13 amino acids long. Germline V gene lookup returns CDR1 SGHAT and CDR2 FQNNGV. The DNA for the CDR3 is TGTGCCAGCAGCCGGCGAGGGGGCCTTGAGCAGTTCTTC. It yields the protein CASSRRGGLEQFF. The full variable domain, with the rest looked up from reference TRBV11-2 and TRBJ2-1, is EAGVAQSPRYKIIEKRQSVAFWCNPISGHATLYWYQQILGQGPKLLIQFQNNGVVDDSQLPKDRFSAERLKGVDSTLKIQPAKLEDSAVYLCASSRRGGLEQFFGPGTRLTVL.

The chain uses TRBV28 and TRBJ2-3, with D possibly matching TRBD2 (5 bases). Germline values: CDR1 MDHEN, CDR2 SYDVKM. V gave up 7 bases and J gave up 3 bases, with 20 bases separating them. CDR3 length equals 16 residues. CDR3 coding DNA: TGTGCCAGCAATCTGGGAGTAAGTAGGGAGACAGATACGCAGTATTTT. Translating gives CASNLGVSRETDTQYF.

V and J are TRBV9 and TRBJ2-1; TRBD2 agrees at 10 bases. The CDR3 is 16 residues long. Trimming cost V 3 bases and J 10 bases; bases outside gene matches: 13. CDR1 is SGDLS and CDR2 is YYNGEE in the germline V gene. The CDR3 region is CASSAVASGRAREQFF. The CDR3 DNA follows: TGTGCCAGCAGCGCAGTAGCAAGCGGGAGGGCCCGAGAGCAGTTCTTC.

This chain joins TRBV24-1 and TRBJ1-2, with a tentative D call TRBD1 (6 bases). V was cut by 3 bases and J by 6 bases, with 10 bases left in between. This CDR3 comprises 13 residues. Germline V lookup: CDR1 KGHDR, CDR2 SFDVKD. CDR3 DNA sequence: TGTGCCACCAGTGATCCCGGGACAAATGGCTACACCTTC. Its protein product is CATSDPGTNGYTF.